The 16 T cell receptor beta chains below were found in one sample sequenced in a study of T cell repertoires in cytomegalovirus infection. Which antigens these TCRs recognize remains unknown. TCRdb re-analysed the reads in MiXCR, keeping a single row per CDR3 protein. This sample has about 60,000 distinct CDR3 sequences, with around 21% found just once. Sequenced material: CD8+ T cells from cultured PBMCs, taken from culture after CMV antigen stimulation. Receptors were obtained from a human donor in good health (CMV status not recorded). Some clones in this sample may be carry-over from other donors' samples.

The chain carries TRBV4-1 and TRBJ2-2; 11 nucleotides agree with TRBD1. Trimming took 4 bases from V and 4 from J; bases not matched to a gene: 2. CDR1 and CDR2 (germline): MGHRA, YSYEKL. The CDR3 loop spans 15 amino acids. CDR3 amino acids: CASSLGTGGTGELFF. In nucleotides, the CDR3 is TGCGCCAGCAGCCTTGGGACAGGGGGCACCGGGGAGCTGTTTTTT.

This clonotype has more than one count but fewer than ten. The chain uses TRBV7-9 and TRBJ1-2; maybe TRBD1 (5 bases). This CDR3 spans 16 amino acids. The V end lost 5 bases, the J end lost 5 bases, and 21 bases lay between the germline ends. The germline gives CDR1 SEHNR, CDR2 FQNEAQ (reference sequence). The CDR3 is CASSGDPGPGEYGYTF. As DNA, the CDR3 is TGTGCCAGCAGCGGCGACCCGGGGCCCGGAGAGTATGGCTACACCTTC.

The V call is TRBV7-2, the J call TRBJ2-1, with a weak D call TRBD2 (6 bases). Germline loops: CDR1 SGHTA, CDR2 FQGNSA. The CDR3 is made up of 12 amino acids. Trimming cost V 1 base and J 13 bases, with 11 bases left between them. The CDR3 region has the DNA TGTGCCAGCAGCTTAGGATTAGCGGAACAGTTCTTC. This encodes CASSLGLAEQFF.

There are a few counts of this clonotype. Mismatch with germline at one junction end may stem from a read error. The chain has TRBV7-9 and TRBJ2-2; tentatively, D is TRBD1 (6 bases). Germline V gene lookup returns CDR1 SEHNR and CDR2 FQNEAQ (reference sequence). The CDR3 runs to 16 residues. CDR3 bases: TGTGCCAACAGCTTACCGGGACACTCGAACACCGGGGAGCTGTTTTTT. Its protein product is CANSLPGHSNTGELFF.

The genes are TRBV6-1 and TRBJ1-5; D might be TRBD1 (5 bases). V was shortened by 7 bases and J by 4 bases, with 11 bases between the two germline ends. This CDR3 has 13 amino acids. Germline V gives CDR1 MNHNS, CDR2 SASEGT. Here the CDR3 DNA reads TGTGCCAGCACCGGGACCCAGAATCAGCCCCAGCATTTT. Protein product: CASTGTQNQPQHF.

This clonotype was seen only a few times. This chain uses TRBV4-1 with TRBJ1-1; D is unresolved. The CDR3 totals 16 residues. Germline V gene sequence: CDR1 MGHRA, CDR2 YSYEKL. Trimming pared 1 base from V and 4 bases from J, leaving 16 bases between. The DNA for the CDR3 is TGCGCCAGCAGCCAAGTACGGGCACCCCTTGTCACTGAAGCTTTCTTT. Protein product: CASSQVRAPLVTEAFF.

This clonotype occurred many times. The chain joins TRBV7-9 to TRBJ2-1; 7 positions agree with TRBD1. J lost 3 bases, V lost 8 bases, and 7 bases had no gene match. Looked up from germline, CDR1 is SEHNR and CDR2 is FQNEAQ (reference sequence). The CDR3 consists of 14 residues. In DNA, the CDR3 is TGTGCCAGCTCTGGGACAGTTGACTACAATGAGCAGTTCTTC. It codes for CASSGTVDYNEQFF.

This clonotype was found a few times. The rearrangement links TRBV4-1 to TRBJ1-4; D might be TRBD1 (6 bases). Trimming shortened V by 0 bases and J by 10 bases, and 12 bases separated the two germline ends. There are 14 residues in the CDR3. Germline V CDR1 and CDR2: MGHRA, YSYEKL. CDR3 DNA: TGCGCCAGCAGCCAAGAGGGAGGGGGGCGAAAACTGTTTTTT. Its translation is CASSQEGGGRKLFF.

This clonotype was detected many times. The rearrangement uses TRBV6-2 or TRBV6-3 and TRBJ2-7; D may be TRBD1 (6 bases). This CDR3 is built from 15 residues. Trimming pared 7 bases from V and 0 bases from J, leaving 16 bases between. Germline CDR1 MNHEY, CDR2 SVGEGT. As DNA, the CDR3 is TGTGCCAGCAACTACGGACAGAGCCGCTCCTACGAGCAGTACTTC. Translated, it gives CASNYGQSRSYEQYF.

The chain links TRBV7-6 to TRBJ2-5, with a possible D match to TRBD2 (5 bases). The CDR3 loop spans 19 amino acids. Trimming pared 0 bases from V and 2 bases from J, leaving 22 bases between. In germline, CDR1 is SGHVS, CDR2 FNYEAQ. The CDR3 DNA is TGTGCCAGCAGCTTAGCCCTCCGGGTCCCAGGAGCGGATCAAGAGACCCAGTACTTC. This sequence encodes CASSLALRVPGADQETQYF.

This clonotype has a handful of counts. The V and J genes are TRBV20-1 and TRBJ1-2; TRBD1 is a possible D gene (6 bases). This CDR3 is built from 16 residues. The germline V and J ends were trimmed by 3 bases and 0 bases, with 17 bases remaining between them. In germline, CDR1 is DFQATT, CDR2 SNEGSKA (reference sequence). The CDR3 region has the DNA TGCAGTGCTAGCCACAGGGTTCGAGCCTCTAACTATGGCTACACCTTC. Translation gives CSASHRVRASNYGYTF.

The V and J genes are TRBV6-2 or TRBV6-3 and TRBJ1-5; possible D gene TRBD1, 5 bases. The CDR3 has 14 residues. V shed 3 bases and J shed 1 base, with 7 bases lying between them. CDR1 is MNHEY, CDR2 SVGEGT, per germline. Here the CDR3 reads CASSYGDSNQPQHF. Here the CDR3 DNA reads TGTGCCAGCAGTTATGGGGACAGCAATCAGCCCCAGCATTTT.

The J gene is TRBJ2-6, the V gene TRBV4-3; D not resolved. The V and J ends lost 0 bases and 0 bases respectively, with 6 bases between them. Germline V gives CDR1 LGHNA, CDR2 YSLEER. This CDR3 spans 16 amino acids. The CDR3 DNA reads as TGCGCCAGCAGCCAAGAAGTGTTCTCTGGGGCCAACGTCCTGACTTTC. This codes for CASSQEVFSGANVLTF.

This clonotype has only a few counts. The chain uses TRBV4-1 and TRBJ2-2; D remains unclear. Germline assignment: CDR1 MGHRA and CDR2 YSYEKL. This CDR3 is 13 amino acids long. Between the trimmed V and J ends, which lost 5 bases and 6 bases, there was a span of 10 bases. The chain's CDR3 is CASSLGRPGELFF. The CDR3 nucleotides read TGCGCCAGCAGCTTGGGCCGGCCCGGGGAGCTGTTTTTT.

The V and J genes are TRBV7-6 and TRBJ1-1; D call uncertain. Trimming cost V 2 bases and J 4 bases, with 17 bases left between them. The germline CDR1 and CDR2 sequences are SGHVS and FNYEAQ. The CDR3 length is 16 residues. The CDR3 is CASSLRDRQFITEAFF. In nucleotides, the CDR3 is TGTGCCAGCAGCTTAAGAGATCGGCAGTTCATCACTGAAGCTTTCTTT.

This sequence joins TRBV7-6 and TRBJ2-5; a weak D match, TRBD1 (6 bases). The CDR3 is 13 amino acids. The germline V gene has CDR1 SGHVS and CDR2 FNYEAQ. V was clipped by 5 bases and J by 1 base, with 8 bases between them. CDR3 loop: CASSTGTQETQYF. The CDR3 DNA reads TGTGCCAGCAGCACAGGGACCCAAGAGACCCAGTACTTC.